Listed below are T cell receptor beta chains from one sample, sequenced in a study of blood T cell repertoires in COVID-19. Profiled with immunoSEQ multiplex PCR; TCRdb holds only in-frame clones, not every one. The table lists 20,000 to 25,000 clones, around three quarters of them singletons, with roughly 13% in the top ten. The sample taken for sequencing was peripheral blood. Receptor source: a man between 60 and 75 years old with active COVID-19. The CDR3 runs from the conserved cysteine through the conserved F or W. D genes are given only for firm matches. Where a row states a size, it is once, few, many or the class of an expanded clone; other rows omit it.

v_gene,abundance,j_gene,d_gene,CDR3nt,CDR3aa
TRBV9,.,TRBJ1-1,.,TGTGCCAGCAGTGACCGACAGATTCCCACTGAAGCTTTCTTT,CASSDRQIPTEAFF
TRBV7-2,.,TRBJ2-7,TRBD2,TGTGCCAGCAGCGGGGTAGCGGGAATCGGTACGGGCGAGCAGTACTTC,CASSGVAGIGTGEQYF
TRBV19,.,TRBJ2-6,.,TGTGCCAGTAGTGAGGCTGGGGCCAACGTCCTGACTTTC,CASSEAGANVLTF
TRBV14,.,TRBJ2-1,.,TGTGCCAGCAGCCAAGGACTAGGAGGATTTGAGCAGTTCTTC,CASSQGLGGFEQFF
TRBV19,.,TRBJ2-5,.,TGTGCCAGTAGTTTGGGACTGGCTTGGTACTTC,CASSLGLAWYF
TRBV3-1/TRBV3-2,.,TRBJ2-1,.,TGTGCCAGCAGCCCATTAGGGACTTCCTACAATGAGCAGTTCTTC,CASSPLGTSYNEQFF
TRBV19,.,TRBJ1-5,TRBD1,TGTGCCAGTAGTATAGATCCCGGGACAGGCAATCAGCCCCAGCATTTT,CASSIDPGTGNQPQHF
TRBV6-6,.,TRBJ2-1,.,TGTGCCAGCAGTTACGAGGCAAGCTCCTACAATGAGCAGTTCTTC,CASSYEASSYNEQFF
TRBV30,.,TRBJ1-1,TRBD1,TGTGCCTGGAGTAGGTCAGGGGGTGGCACTGAAGCTTTCTTT,CAWSRSGGGTEAFF
TRBV9,.,TRBJ2-3,.,TGTGCCAGCAGCAAAACACAGGGCTCAGATACGCAGTATTTT,CASSKTQGSDTQYF
TRBV15,.,TRBJ1-5,.,TGTGCCACCAGCTCCGTTCAGCGGGATCAGCCCCAGCATTTT,CATSSVQRDQPQHF
TRBV5-1,once,TRBJ2-5,TRBD1,TGCGCCAGCAGCTGGGGACAGGGGGCCCAAGAGACCCAGTACTTC,CASSWGQGAQETQYF